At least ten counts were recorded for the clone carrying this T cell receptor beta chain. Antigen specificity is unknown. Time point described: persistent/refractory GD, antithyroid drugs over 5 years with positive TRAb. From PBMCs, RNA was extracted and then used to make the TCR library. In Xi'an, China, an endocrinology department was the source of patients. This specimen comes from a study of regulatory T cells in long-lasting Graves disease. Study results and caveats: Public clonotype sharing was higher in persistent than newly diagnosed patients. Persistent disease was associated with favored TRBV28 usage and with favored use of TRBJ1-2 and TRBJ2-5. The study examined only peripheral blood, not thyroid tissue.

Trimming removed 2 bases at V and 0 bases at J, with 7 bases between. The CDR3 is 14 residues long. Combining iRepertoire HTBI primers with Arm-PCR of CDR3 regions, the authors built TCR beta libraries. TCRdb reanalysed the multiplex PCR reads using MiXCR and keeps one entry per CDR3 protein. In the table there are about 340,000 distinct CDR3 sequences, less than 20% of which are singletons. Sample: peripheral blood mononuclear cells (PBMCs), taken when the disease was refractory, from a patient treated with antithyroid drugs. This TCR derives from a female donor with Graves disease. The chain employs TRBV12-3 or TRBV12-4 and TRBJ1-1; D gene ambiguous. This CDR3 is CASSLRAMNTEAFF. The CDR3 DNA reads TGTGCCAGCAGTTTACGAGCCATGAACACTGAAGCTTTCTTT.